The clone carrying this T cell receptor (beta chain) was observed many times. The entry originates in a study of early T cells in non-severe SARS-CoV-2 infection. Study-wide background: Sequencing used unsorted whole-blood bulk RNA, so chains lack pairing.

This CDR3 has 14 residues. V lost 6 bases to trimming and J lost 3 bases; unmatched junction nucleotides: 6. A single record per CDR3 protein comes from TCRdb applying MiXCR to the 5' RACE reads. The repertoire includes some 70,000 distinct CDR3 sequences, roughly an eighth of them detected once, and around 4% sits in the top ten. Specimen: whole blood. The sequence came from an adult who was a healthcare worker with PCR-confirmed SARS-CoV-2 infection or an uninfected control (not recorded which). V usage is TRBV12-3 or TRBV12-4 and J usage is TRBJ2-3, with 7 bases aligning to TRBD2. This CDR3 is CASSLLAATDTQYF. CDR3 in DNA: TGTGCCAGCAGCCTCCTAGCGGCTACAGATACGCAGTATTTT.